What follows are 3 T cell receptor beta chains derived from one specimen sequenced in a study of PD-L1 blockade in urothelial cancer. As to time point: pretreatment peripheral blood. Only in-frame clones appear in the TCRdb table, and some are missing; sequencing was by immunoSEQ multiplex PCR. The sample has about 72,000 clones, around 87% seen once. The input for sequencing was PBMCs, taken around atezolizumab (anti-PD-L1) treatment. The receptors come from a man between 60 and 75 years old with urothelial cancer.

V is TRBV19 and J is TRBJ1-5; the D gene is possibly TRBD1 (5 bases). V gave up 1 base and J gave up 5 bases, with 9 bases separating them. CDR3 length: 14 amino acids. The germline gives CDR1 LNHDA, CDR2 SQIVND (reference sequence). The CDR3 loop is CASSIVSRDQPQHF. The CDR3 coding sequence is TGTGCCAGTAGTATAGTATCCAGGGATCAGCCCCAGCATTTT.

The rearrangement joins TRBV4-1 to TRBJ2-1; TRBD2 matches 9 bases. CDR1 and CDR2 from the germline V gene are MGHRA and YSYEKL. The CDR3 loop spans 17 amino acids. V was clipped by 0 bases and J by 7 bases; unmatched bases: 10. For the CDR3, the DNA is TGCGCCAGCAGCCAAGAAGCAGCGGGGGGACCAACGAATGAGCAGTTCTTC. This gives the protein CASSQEAAGGPTNEQFF.

The J gene is TRBJ2-6, the V gene TRBV4-1; 9 nucleotides agree with TRBD1. Germline-derived CDR1 and CDR2 are MGHRA and YSYEKL. Losses at the gene ends were 4 bases for V and 0 bases for J; bases not matched to a gene: 7. The CDR3 sequence is 18 residues long. CDR3 nucleotides: TGCGCCAGCAGCCGACTGGGACAGGGCCCCTCTGGGGCCAACGTCCTGACTTTC. Protein product: CASSRLGQGPSGANVLTF.